This TCR beta chain was recorded in a study of CD8 T cells in ankylosing spondylitis. Study-wide results and caveats: Matched ankylosing spondylitis synovial fluid reportedly showed significant enrichment of disease-linked clones.

Trimming removed 0 bases from V and 6 bases from J, with 14 bases in between. The CDR3 runs to 15 residues. Germline V lookup: CDR1 MNHEY, CDR2 SVGAGI. TCRdb re-called the 5' RACE reads through MiXCR, storing one row per CDR3 protein. The top ten clones hold 2.5% to 3% of a sample with roughly 120,000 distinct CDR3 sequences, approximately 15% of them seen once. This clonotype was found many times. Its antigen remains unidentified. This rearrangement joins TRBV6-5 to TRBJ1-1, with a tentative D call TRBD1 (5 bases). The receptor was isolated from a female donor with ankylosing spondylitis or in good health (not recorded which). The sequenced sample consisted of blood, either unsorted or a sorted T cell fraction (not recorded which). CDR3 amino acids: CASSYSIAVGAEAFF. The CDR3 DNA reads as TGTGCCAGCAGTTACTCGATAGCCGTGGGGGCTGAAGCTTTCTTT.